One T cell receptor (beta chain) is described in this entry. It lacks a known antigen. One base away there is no much larger clone; base qualities are not given. The twin pairs came from the European Cystic Fibrosis Twin and Sibling Study Cohort, which recruited patients from over a hundred CF clinics across 14 European countries. Both zygosity and CFTR genotype were checked in-house, and zygosity was tested with multiplex PCR across nine short tandem repeat loci. Each twin gave a peripheral blood sample, and clinical parameters were documented on that same day of blood sampling. Phenol/chloroform extraction was used to isolate genomic DNA from peripheral blood cells, and the DNA was then kept in TE buffer at 4 degrees C. These data come from a study of monozygotic twins with cystic fibrosis (dated by TCRdb to the early 2020s). Notes on the research overall: Three micrograms of fragmented DNA went through roughly 15 PCR cycles to produce barcoded libraries. The study compared TCR beta repertoires within and between 16 monozygotic twin pairs with cystic fibrosis to assess genetic influence on V and J gene usage. Ten female and six male twin pairs, aged roughly 2.0 to 40 years (median roughly 9.3 years) and mostly children and adolescents, were included in the cohort. On the day of blood sampling, twins were ranked among 850 to 1,300 cohort participants for weight-for-height and for FEVPerc (FEV1 disease centile). Data for three of the twin pairs had been reported earlier in a different context.

On the study overall, not on this receptor specifically: The cohort was small, and the number of shared CDR3s showed no association with age, concordance or disease severity. Sharing of nucleotide-identical clonotypes was significantly greater within monozygotic CF twin pairs than between unrelated CF individuals (P = 0.000026, Mann-Whitney). Simpson clonality was generally low (median 0.0095), which suggests a naive-dominated repertoire, and clonality was higher in the most severely affected patients. In 13 of 16 pairs, V gene usage most closely resembled the co-twin's, and the same held for J usage in 8 of 16 pairs, a pattern suggesting genetic constraints.

Including cysteine and phenylalanine, the CDR3 has 19 amino acids. Kept here is only the CDR3 DNA, which spans 57 bases and is read in frame from base 1. The germline V gene supplies CDR1 LGHNA and CDR2 YNFKEQ. Germline trimming amounts to 4 bases on V and 2 bases on J, with 10 as the count of junction bases outside the gene matches. Following the manufacturer's instructions, TCR beta CDR3 regions were amplified by multiplex PCR with the immunoSEQ immune profiling system. An Illumina NextSeq system was used to carry out the sequencing. The paper's data handling went like this. Sequence data were processed on the immunoSEQ Analyzer platform, and clonality was calculated as the square root of Simpson's index of productive rearrangements. Similarity in V and J usage was quantified by Jensen-Shannon distance, and CDR3 generation probabilities were calculated with OLGA. Shared CDR3 sequences were searched in the immuneACCESS database (August 2020) and in VDJdb (December 2020). The table comes from immuneACCESS by way of TCRdb, which keeps in-frame sequences with V and J called. Part of the clones is missing from these tables; in studies checked, under half for an unresolved V gene and the rest for unknown reasons. The V and J calls and clone size are taken from that table; D and trimming were inferred from the DNA. For this sample there are about 15,000 clones; 85% to 95% appear just once. In total, the top ten clones hold about a tenth of the sample.

This clonotype was sampled from a girl aged 2-10 years with cystic fibrosis. The sequenced sample consisted of blood. The sequence is built from TRBV4-2 and TRBJ2-3; 15 bases in the middle match TRBD2. The CDR3 reads as follows: CASSPSRGLAGGATDTQYF. Here is the DNA: TGTGCCAGCAGCCCGTCGCGAGGACTAGCGGGAGGGGCCACAGATACGCAGTATTTT.